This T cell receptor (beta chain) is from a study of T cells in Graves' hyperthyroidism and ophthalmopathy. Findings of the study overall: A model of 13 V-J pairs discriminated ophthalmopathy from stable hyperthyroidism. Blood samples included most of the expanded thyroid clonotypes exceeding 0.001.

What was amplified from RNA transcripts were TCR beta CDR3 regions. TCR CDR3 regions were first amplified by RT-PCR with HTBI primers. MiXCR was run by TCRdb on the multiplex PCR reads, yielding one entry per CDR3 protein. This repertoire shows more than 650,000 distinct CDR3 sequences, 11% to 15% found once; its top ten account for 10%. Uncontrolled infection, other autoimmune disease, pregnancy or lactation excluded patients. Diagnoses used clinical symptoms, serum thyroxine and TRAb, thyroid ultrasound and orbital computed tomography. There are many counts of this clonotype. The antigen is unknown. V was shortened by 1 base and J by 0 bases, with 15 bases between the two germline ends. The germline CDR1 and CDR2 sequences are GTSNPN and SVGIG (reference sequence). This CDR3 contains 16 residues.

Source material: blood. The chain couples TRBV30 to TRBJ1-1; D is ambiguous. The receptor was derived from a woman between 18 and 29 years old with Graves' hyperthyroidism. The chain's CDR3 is CAWSGGEGRMNTEAFF. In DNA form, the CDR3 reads TGTGCCTGGAGTGGCGGCGAGGGTCGCATGAACACTGAAGCTTTCTTT.